The clone carrying this T cell receptor (beta chain) was counted a single time. This sample stems from a study of cytomegalovirus exposure and HLA in healthy donors. Trimming removed 4 bases from V and 5 bases from J, with 12 bases in between. The length of the CDR3 is 13 residues. Per germline, CDR1 SGHDT and CDR2 YYEEEE. PCR was performed using 60 Vbeta and 13 Jbeta primers. Libraries were prepared by immunoSEQ multiplex PCR; TCRdb keeps only in-frame clonotypes and omits some of them. The sample has about 160,000 clones, approximately 81% seen once; the top ten hold around 1.9%. This clonotype was obtained from a man aged 18-30 years in good health and CMV-seronegative. The gene calls are TRBV5-6 and TRBJ1-2; no firm D call. The sample taken for sequencing was PBMCs. Here the CDR3 reads CASSPRGEYGYTF. Written as DNA, the CDR3 is TGTGCCAGCAGCCCCCGGGGAGAATATGGCTACACCTTC. Complete variable domain (other parts from reference TRBV5-6 and TRBJ1-2): DAGVTQSPTHLIKTRGQQVTLRCSPKSGHDTVSWYQQALGQGPQFIFQYYEEEERQRGNFPDRFSGHQFPNYSSELNVNALLLGDSALYLCASSPRGEYGYTFGSGTRLTVV.